This T cell receptor (beta chain) appears in the sequencing data of a study of beta chain features in type 1 diabetes. Across the whole study: Examination of sorted cells across all samples involved about 99 million cells. Study findings and constraints: The influence of HLA type on TCRB rearrangement stayed undetermined. PCR might show a preference for shorter templates, equally across patients and controls.

The authors reverse transcribed all of the isolated RNA, so sequencing captured expressed TCRB transcripts. Assay used: immunoSEQ multiplex PCR; TCRdb lists only in-frame clones, some missing. The table has about 150,000 clones, around 10% seen once; the top ten hold about 2.1%. Comments on this clone: Its specificity is not known.

The sequenced material came from central memory CD4+ T cells from blood. The source of this sequence is a man aged 18-30 years in good health.

CDR3 nucleotide sequence: TGTGCCAGCACCAAAATGGGCACAGATACGCAGTATTTT. This translates into CASTKMGTDTQYF. The chain employs TRBV7-9 and TRBJ2-3; D unresolved. Between the trimmed V and J ends, which lost 7 bases and 1 base, there was a span of 9 bases. Germline V gene data show CDR1 as SEHNR and CDR2 as FQNEAQ (reference sequence). This CDR3 spans 13 amino acids.